This T cell receptor beta chain was sequenced in a study of glioma-infiltrating T cells after dendritic cell vaccination. V lost 1 base to trimming and J lost 0 bases, with 13 bases between them. CDR1 and CDR2 from the germline V gene are MNHEY and SMNVEV (reference sequence). There are 17 residues in the CDR3. The assay was immunoSEQ multiplex PCR, and TCRdb's table has in-frame clones only and misses some. The sample holds about 58,000 clones, about four fifths seen once. Time point defined: after dendritic cell vaccination, including at tumor progression/relapse. The receptor was derived from a human donor with glioblastoma. Here the sequenced sample was blood, taken after dendritic cell vaccination. The chain joins TRBV27 to TRBJ1-5; possibly TRBD1 for D (5 bases). For the CDR3, the DNA is TGTGCCAGCAGTTTATGGGGCAGGGCTGATAGCAATCAGCCCCAGCATTTT. Protein sequence: CASSLWGRADSNQPQHF.